Listed here is a single T cell receptor (beta chain). The CDR3 is made up of 14 amino acids. Looked up from germline, CDR1 is SGHTA and CDR2 is FQGNSA. V was shortened by 5 bases and J by 8 bases, with 17 bases between the two germline ends. The source of the sample is a study of shared clonotypes between healthy human individuals. Measured with immunoSEQ multiplex PCR; TCRdb has only the in-frame clones, and not every one. Of over 850,000 clones in the sample, approximately 80% are singletons; the top ten hold approximately 0.5%. This TCR came from a man aged 18 to 30 in good health. Some clones in this sample may be carry-over from other donors' samples. The chain recombines TRBV7-2 with TRBJ2-3; D uncertain. Sequencing input: memory CD4+ T cells from PBMCs. The subset: CD45RA-negative fraction. CDR3 amino acids: CASSPTPAIRTQYF. The CDR3 bases are TGTGCCAGCAGCCCTACGCCAGCCATCCGTACGCAGTATTTT.